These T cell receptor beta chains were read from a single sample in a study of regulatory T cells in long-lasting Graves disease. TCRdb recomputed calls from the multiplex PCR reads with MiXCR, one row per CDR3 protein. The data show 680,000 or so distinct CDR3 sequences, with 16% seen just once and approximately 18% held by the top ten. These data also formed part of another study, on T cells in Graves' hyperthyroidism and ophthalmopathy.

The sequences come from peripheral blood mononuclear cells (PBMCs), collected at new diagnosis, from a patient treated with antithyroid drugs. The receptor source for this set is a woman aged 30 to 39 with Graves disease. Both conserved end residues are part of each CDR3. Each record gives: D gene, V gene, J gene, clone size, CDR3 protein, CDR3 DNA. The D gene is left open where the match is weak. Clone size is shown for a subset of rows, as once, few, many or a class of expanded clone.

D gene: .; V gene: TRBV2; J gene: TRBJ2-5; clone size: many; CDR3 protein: CASSLQGFKETQYF; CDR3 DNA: TGTGCCAGCAGTTTACAGGGTTTTAAAGAGACCCAGTACTTC
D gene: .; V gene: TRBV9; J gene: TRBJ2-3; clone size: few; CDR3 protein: CASNRAVSTDTQYF; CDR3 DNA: TGTGCCAGCAACCGAGCGGTCAGCACAGATACGCAGTATTTT
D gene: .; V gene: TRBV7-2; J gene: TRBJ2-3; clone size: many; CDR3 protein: CASSLEITDTQYF; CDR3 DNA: TGTGCCAGCAGTCTAGAAATAACAGATACGCAGTATTTT
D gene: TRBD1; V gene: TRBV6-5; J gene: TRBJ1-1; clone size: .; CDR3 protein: CASSYRDRGMNTEAFF; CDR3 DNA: TGTGCCAGCAGTTACCGGGACAGGGGAATGAACACTGAAGCTTTCTTT
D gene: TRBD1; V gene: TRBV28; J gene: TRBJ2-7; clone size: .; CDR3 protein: CASSTTGTVAYEQYF; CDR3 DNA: TGTGCCAGCAGCACAACCGGGACAGTCGCCTACGAGCAGTACTTC
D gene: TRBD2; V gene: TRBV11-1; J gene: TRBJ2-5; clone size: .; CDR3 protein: CASSRVWAGEGETQYF; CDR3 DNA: TGTGCCAGCAGCAGAGTGTGGGCGGGAGAGGGAGAGACCCAGTACTTC
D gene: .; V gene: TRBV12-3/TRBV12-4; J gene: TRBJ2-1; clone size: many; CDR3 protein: CASRERVRYNEQFF; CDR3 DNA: TGTGCCAGTCGGGAAAGGGTTCGGTACAATGAGCAGTTCTTC
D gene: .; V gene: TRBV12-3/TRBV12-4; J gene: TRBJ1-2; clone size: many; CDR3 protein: CASTLGGYYGYTF; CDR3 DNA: TGTGCCAGCACCCTGGGGGGTTACTATGGCTACACCTTC
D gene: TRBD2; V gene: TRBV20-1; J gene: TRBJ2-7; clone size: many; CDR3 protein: CSGGRGAYEQYF; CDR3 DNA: TGCAGTGGAGGGAGGGGAGCCTACGAGCAGTACTTC
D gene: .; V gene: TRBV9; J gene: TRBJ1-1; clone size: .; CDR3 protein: CASSESSATEAFF; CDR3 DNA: TGTGCCAGCAGCGAATCGTCGGCCACTGAAGCTTTCTTT
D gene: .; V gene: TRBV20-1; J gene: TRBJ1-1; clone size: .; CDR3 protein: CSARDSSLSRRTEAFF; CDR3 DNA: TGCAGTGCTAGAGATTCCTCCCTCTCCCGGCGAACCGAAGCTTTCTTT
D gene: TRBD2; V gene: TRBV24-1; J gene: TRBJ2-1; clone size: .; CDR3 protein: CATSGSAGVREQFF; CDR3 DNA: TGTGCCACCAGTGGATCGGCGGGAGTTCGGGAGCAGTTCTTC
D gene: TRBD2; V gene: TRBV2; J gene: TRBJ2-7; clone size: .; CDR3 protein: CASRRLAGPPYEQYF; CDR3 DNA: TGTGCCAGCAGGCGGCTAGCGGGACCCCCCTACGAGCAGTACTTC
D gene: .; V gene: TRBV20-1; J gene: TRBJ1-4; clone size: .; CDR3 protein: CSARGGNEKLFF; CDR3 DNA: TGCAGTGCGCGCGGGGGGAATGAAAAACTGTTTTTT
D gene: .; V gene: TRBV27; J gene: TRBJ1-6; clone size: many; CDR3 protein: CASSLGAWGDSPLHF; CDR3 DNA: TGTGCCAGCAGTTTAGGGGCTTGGGGGGATTCACCCCTCCACTTT
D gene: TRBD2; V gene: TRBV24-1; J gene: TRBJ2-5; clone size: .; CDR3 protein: CATSEASGRGEAQYF; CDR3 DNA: TGTGCCACCAGTGAAGCTAGCGGGAGAGGAGAGGCCCAGTACTTC
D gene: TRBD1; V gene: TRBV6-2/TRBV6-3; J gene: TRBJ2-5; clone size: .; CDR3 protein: CASRPGQGSQETQYF; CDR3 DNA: TGTGCCAGCAGACCAGGACAGGGGTCCCAAGAGACCCAGTACTTC
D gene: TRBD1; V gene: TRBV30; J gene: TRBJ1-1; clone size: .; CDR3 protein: CAWKGQGNTEAFF; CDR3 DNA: TGTGCCTGGAAGGGACAGGGGAACACTGAAGCTTTCTTT
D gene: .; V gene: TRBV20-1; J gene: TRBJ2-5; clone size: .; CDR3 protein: CSATGKTGSETQYF; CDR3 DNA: TGCAGTGCTACGGGGAAAACAGGGTCAGAGACCCAGTACTTC
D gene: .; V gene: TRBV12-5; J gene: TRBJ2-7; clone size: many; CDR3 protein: CASGAGGPPYEQYF; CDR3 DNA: TGTGCTAGTGGGGCCGGGGGGCCCCCCTACGAGCAGTACTTC
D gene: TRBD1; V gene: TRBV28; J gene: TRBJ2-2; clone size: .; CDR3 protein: CASGLRQGVGTGELFF; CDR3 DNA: TGTGCCAGCGGTCTCCGACAGGGGGTTGGCACCGGGGAGCTGTTTTTT
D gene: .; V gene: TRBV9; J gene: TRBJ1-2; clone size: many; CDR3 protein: CASSGNGHYGYTF; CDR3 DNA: TGTGCCAGCAGCGGTAACGGGCACTATGGCTACACCTTC
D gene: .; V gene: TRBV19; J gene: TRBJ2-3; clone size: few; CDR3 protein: CASSYQAPDTQYF; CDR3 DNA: TGTGCCAGTAGTTACCAGGCACCAGATACGCAGTATTTT
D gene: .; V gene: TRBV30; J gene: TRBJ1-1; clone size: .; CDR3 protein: CAWSDAGLAFF; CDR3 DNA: TGTGCCTGGAGTGACGCAGGGTTGGCTTTCTTT
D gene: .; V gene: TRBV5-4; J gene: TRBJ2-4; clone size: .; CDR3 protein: CASSLDAVAKNIQYF; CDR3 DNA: TGTGCCAGCAGCCTGGATGCGGTAGCCAAAAACATTCAGTACTTC
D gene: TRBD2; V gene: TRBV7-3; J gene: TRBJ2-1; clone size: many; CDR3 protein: CASSPKAGVLDNEQFF; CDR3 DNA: TGTGCCAGCAGCCCAAAAGCGGGGGTCCTAGACAATGAGCAGTTCTTC
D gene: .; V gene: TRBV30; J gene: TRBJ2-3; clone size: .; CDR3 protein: CAWHPGRPERDTQYF; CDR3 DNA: TGTGCCTGGCATCCGGGACGGCCGGAACGGGATACGCAGTATTTT
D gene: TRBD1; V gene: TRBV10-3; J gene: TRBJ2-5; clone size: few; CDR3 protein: CAISESTGGGETQYF; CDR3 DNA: TGTGCCATCAGTGAGTCGACAGGGGGCGGGGAGACCCAGTACTTC
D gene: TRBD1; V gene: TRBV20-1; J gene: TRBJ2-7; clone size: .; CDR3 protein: CSARDPRQGMNEQYF; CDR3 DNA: TGCAGTGCTAGAGATCCAAGACAGGGAATGAACGAGCAGTACTTC
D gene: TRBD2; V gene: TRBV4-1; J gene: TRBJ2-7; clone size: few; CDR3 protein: CASSQEVRTSSYEQYF; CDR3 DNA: TGCGCCAGCAGCCAAGAAGTGAGGACTAGCTCCTACGAGCAGTACTTC
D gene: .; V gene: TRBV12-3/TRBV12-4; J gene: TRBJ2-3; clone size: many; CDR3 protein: CASNIGHHSTDTQYF; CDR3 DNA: TGTGCCAGCAATATTGGGCACCATAGCACAGATACGCAGTATTTT
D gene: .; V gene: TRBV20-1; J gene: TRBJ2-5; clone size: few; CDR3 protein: CSAIMPGEETQYF; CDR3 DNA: TGCAGTGCTATAATGCCGGGAGAAGAGACCCAGTACTTC
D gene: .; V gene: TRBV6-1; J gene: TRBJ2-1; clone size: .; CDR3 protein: CASSPPVDTFSYNEQFF; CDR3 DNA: TGTGCCAGCAGTCCGCCCGTGGACACCTTCTCCTACAATGAGCAGTTCTTC
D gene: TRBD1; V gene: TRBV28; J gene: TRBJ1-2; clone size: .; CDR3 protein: CASSLGQGRNYGYTF; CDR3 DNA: TGTGCCAGCAGTTTGGGACAGGGAAGAAACTATGGCTACACCTTC
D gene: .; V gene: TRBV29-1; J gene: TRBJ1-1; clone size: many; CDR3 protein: CSVVSVNSWTFF; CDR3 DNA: TGCAGCGTTGTATCCGTGAACAGTTGGACTTTCTTT
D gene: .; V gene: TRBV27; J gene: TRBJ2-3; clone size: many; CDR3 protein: CASSLSGQGGSSTDTQYF; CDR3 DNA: TGTGCCAGCAGTTTATCGGGGCAGGGAGGAAGTTCCACAGATACGCAGTATTTT
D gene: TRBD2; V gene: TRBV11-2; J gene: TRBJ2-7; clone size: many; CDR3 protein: CASSSYGGLTSGRISF; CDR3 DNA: TGTGCCAGCAGCTCCTATGGAGGTTTGACTAGCGGGAGGATCTCCTTC
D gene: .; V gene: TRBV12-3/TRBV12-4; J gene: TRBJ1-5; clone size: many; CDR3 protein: CASTPGGANQPQHF; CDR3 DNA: TGTGCCAGCACCCCTGGGGGGGCGAATCAGCCCCAGCATTTT
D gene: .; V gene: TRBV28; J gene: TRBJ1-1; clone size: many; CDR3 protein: CASSPPKGWVAFF; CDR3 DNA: TGTGCCAGCAGTCCCCCGAAGGGATGGGTAGCTTTCTTT
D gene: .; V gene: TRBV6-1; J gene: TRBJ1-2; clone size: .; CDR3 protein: CASSTPGWGYTF; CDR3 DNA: TGTGCCAGCAGTACCCCCGGATGGGGCTACACCTTC
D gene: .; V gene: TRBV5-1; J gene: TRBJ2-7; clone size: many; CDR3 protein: CASSLGVYRYEQYF; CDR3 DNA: TGCGCCAGCAGCTTGGGAGTCTACCGCTACGAGCAGTACTTC
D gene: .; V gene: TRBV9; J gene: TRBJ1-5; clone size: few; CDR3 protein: CASSVGVAPEQPQHF; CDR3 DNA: TGTGCCAGCAGCGTAGGGGTGGCCCCGGAACAGCCCCAGCATTTT
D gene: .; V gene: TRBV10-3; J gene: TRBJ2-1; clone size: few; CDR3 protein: CAISEINEQFF; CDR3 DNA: TGTGCCATCAGTGAAATAAATGAGCAGTTCTTC
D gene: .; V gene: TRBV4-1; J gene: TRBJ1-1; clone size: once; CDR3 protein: CASSQDPSYTEAFF; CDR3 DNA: TGCGCCAGCAGCCAAGATCCGAGTTACACTGAAGCTTTCTTT
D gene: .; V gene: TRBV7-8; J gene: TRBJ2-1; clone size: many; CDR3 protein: CASSLRGTTYNEQFF; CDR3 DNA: TGTGCCAGCAGCTTACGCGGGACGACGTACAATGAGCAGTTCTTC
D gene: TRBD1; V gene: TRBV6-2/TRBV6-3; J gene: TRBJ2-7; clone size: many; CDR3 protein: CASGQGAHEQYF; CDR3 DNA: TGTGCCAGCGGACAGGGCGCCCACGAGCAGTACTTC